The 32 T cell receptor beta chains below were found in one sample sequenced in a study of cytomegalovirus exposure and HLA in healthy donors. 13 Jbeta primers and 60 Vbeta primers were used for the PCR. Some clones are missing from TCRdb's copy, which holds only in-frame ones; the method was immunoSEQ multiplex PCR. Of roughly 120,000 clones listed, around 70% were seen once; the top ten hold over 1.5%. The source material was PBMCs. The receptor source for this set is a woman aged 18 to 35 in good health and CMV-seronegative.

This clone was seen a single time. The rearrangement uses TRBV11-2 and TRBJ1-1; D unclear. Trimming cost V 1 base and J 1 base, with 4 bases left between them. Germline V gene data show CDR1 as SGHAT and CDR2 as FQNNGV. The length of the CDR3 is 13 residues. CDR3 coding DNA: TGTGCCAGCAGCTTAGTATCGAACACTGAAGCTTTCTTT. It is translated as CASSLVSNTEAFF. The complete variable domain, with remaining parts taken from reference TRBV11-2 and TRBJ1-1, reads EAGVAQSPRYKIIEKRQSVAFWCNPISGHATLYWYQQILGQGPKLLIQFQNNGVVDDSQLPKDRFSAERLKGVDSTLKIQPAKLEDSAVYLCASSLVSNTEAFFGQGTRLTVV.

This sequence joins TRBV28 and TRBJ1-5; D possibly corresponds to TRBD1 (6 bases). The germline gives CDR1 MDHEN, CDR2 SYDVKM. The V end lost 4 bases, the J end lost 8 bases, and 24 bases lay between the germline ends. The CDR3 length is 17 residues. The CDR3 here is CASSSTQGIGWVKPQHF. The DNA for the CDR3 is TGTGCCAGCAGTTCCACACAGGGTATTGGGTGGGTCAAGCCCCAGCATTTT.

This clone showed up just once. This chain uses TRBV30 with TRBJ2-1; D may be TRBD1 (5 bases). This CDR3 region has 14 residues. Germline CDR1 is GTSNPN and CDR2 is SVGIG (reference sequence). Trimming pared 2 bases from V and 5 bases from J, leaving 13 bases between. The CDR3 protein is CAWSPGRRDNEQFF. CDR3 coding DNA: TGTGCCTGGAGTCCAGGGCGTCGAGACAATGAGCAGTTCTTC.

J is TRBJ1-3 and V is TRBV18; TRBD1 is a possible D gene (6 bases). V dropped 2 bases and J dropped 2 bases, with 13 bases sitting between them. The CDR3 consists of 16 residues. The germline V gene encodes CDR1 KGHSH and CDR2 LQKENI. CDR3 loop: CASSPLGTTPGNTIYF. In DNA, the CDR3 is TGTGCCAGCTCACCATTAGGGACAACCCCTGGAAACACCATATATTTT. The full variable domain, with the rest looked up from reference TRBV18 and TRBJ1-3, is NAGVMQNPRHLVRRRGQEARLRCSPMKGHSHVYWYRQLPEEGLKFMVYLQKENIIDESGMPKERFSAEFPKEGPSILRIQQVVRGDSAAYFCASSPLGTTPGNTIYFGEGSWLTVV.

The rearrangement joins TRBV13 to TRBJ2-7; 12 nucleotides match TRBD2. The CDR3 spans 15 residues. V shed 2 bases and J 1 base; nucleotides not matched to a gene: 0. Germline V CDR1 and CDR2: PRHDT, FYEKMQ (reference sequence). In nucleotides, the CDR3 is TGTGCCAGCAGCTTACTAGCGGGGGGGTCCTACGAGCAGTACTTC. It encodes CASSLLAGGSYEQYF.

This clone was counted a single time. In nucleotides, the CDR3 is TGTGCCAGCAGCCTAACAGGGGACCCTCAGCCCCAGCATTTT. Translated, it gives CASSLTGDPQPQHF. The V call is TRBV28, the J call TRBJ1-5; 7 bases are a match to TRBD1. The V and J ends lost 6 bases and 6 bases, in that order; junction bases with no gene match: 8. The CDR3 extends over 14 amino acids. Germline CDR1 reads MDHEN; CDR2 reads SYDVKM.

J is TRBJ1-6 and V is TRBV4-1; 8 bases are shared with TRBD1. The trim removed 6 bases at V and 7 bases at J, leaving 11 bases unmatched. In germline, CDR1 is MGHRA, CDR2 YSYEKL. This CDR3 is 16 amino acids long. In DNA, the CDR3 is TGCGCCAGCAGACAGGGGGACCTCCTAGGGAATTCACCCCTCCACTTT. This sequence encodes CASRQGDLLGNSPLHF.

Ten or more counts support this clone. V is TRBV6-1 and J is TRBJ2-1, with 9 positions matching TRBD1. Germline lookup yields CDR1 MNHNS and CDR2 SASEGT. The CDR3 spans 14 residues. The ends lost 7 bases at V and 2 bases at J; junction bases unmatched: 3. In DNA, the CDR3 is TGTGCCAGCACAACAGGGGGCACCTACAATGAGCAGTTCTTC. This sequence encodes CASTTGGTYNEQFF.

This clone turned up a few times. The chain is built from TRBV27 and TRBJ1-2; TRBD1 agrees at 7 bases. Losses at the gene ends were 7 bases for V and 4 bases for J; bases not matched to a gene: 9. The germline V gene encodes CDR1 MNHEY and CDR2 SMNVEV (reference sequence). The CDR3 covers 14 residues. The CDR3 here is CASKNQGGGYGYTF. The CDR3 region has the DNA TGTGCCAGCAAAAACCAGGGGGGAGGCTATGGCTACACCTTC.

With respect to this clone: The junction departs from germline at one end; a sequencing error may be responsible. The CDR3 nucleotides are TGCATCGTTGAAGATAACAGGTACAATGAGCAGTTCTTC. Amino acid sequence: CIVEDNRYNEQFF. V is TRBV29-1 and J is TRBJ2-1, with D possibly TRBD1 on 5 matching bases. CDR1 SQVTM and CDR2 ANQGSEA come from the germline V gene. The CDR3 totals 13 residues.

This chain connects TRBV7-3 to TRBJ1-1; D not certain. The CDR3 consists of 15 residues. Germline V CDR1 and CDR2: SGHTA, FQGTGA. The V gene lost 1 base and the J gene lost 0 bases, with 9 bases spanning the gap. CDR3 region: CASSLMAELNTEAFF. The CDR3 DNA sequence: TGTGCCAGCAGCTTAATGGCAGAACTGAACACTGAAGCTTTCTTT.

The chain recombines TRBV6-4 with TRBJ2-3; 11 bases match TRBD2. CDR1 is MRHNA and CDR2 is SNTAGT in the germline V gene. The CDR3 sequence is 16 residues long. The ends lost 0 bases at V and 2 bases at J; junction bases unmatched: 1. The CDR3 bases are TGTGCCAGCAGTGACTCTAGCGGGGGGGCCACAGATACGCAGTATTTT. Its protein product is CASSDSSGGATDTQYF.

J is TRBJ1-6 and V is TRBV5-6; D ambiguous. This CDR3 spans 16 amino acids. V shed 1 base and J shed 8 bases, with 16 bases lying between them. The germline CDR1 and CDR2 sequences are SGHDT and YYEEEE. CDR3 DNA: TGTGCCAGCAGCTTGTATTCTTCGTACAGTTATTCACCCCTCCACTTT. Its translation: CASSLYSSYSYSPLHF.

The V gene is TRBV2, the J gene TRBJ1-2; D gene unclear. V was trimmed by 2 bases and J by 3 bases, leaving 10 bases between them. The CDR3 is 14 residues long. Germline CDR1 is SNHLY and CDR2 is FYNNEI. CDR3 region: CASSESGMYYGYTF. CDR3 in DNA: TGTGCCAGCAGTGAAAGCGGGATGTACTATGGCTACACCTTC.

V is TRBV7-2 and J is TRBJ1-5, with a possible D match to TRBD1 (6 bases). Germline assignment: CDR1 SGHTA and CDR2 FQGNSA. The CDR3 consists of 12 residues. Trimming cost V 5 bases and J 11 bases, with 13 bases left between them. For the CDR3, the DNA is TGTGCCAGCAGCCTCAGGGGACCAGCCCAGCATTTT. It yields the protein CASSLRGPAQHF.

The V call is TRBV5-1, the J call TRBJ1-2, with no clear D. The CDR3 is 13 amino acids. V was cut by 0 bases and J by 2 bases, with 5 bases left in between. The germline CDR1 and CDR2 sequences are SGHRS and YFSETQ. CDR3 in amino acids: CASSLGGNYGYTF. In DNA, the CDR3 is TGCGCCAGCAGCTTGGGCGGAAACTATGGCTACACCTTC.

The V and J genes are TRBV5-1 and TRBJ2-1; tentative D call: TRBD2 (6 bases). Germline V gene sequence: CDR1 SGHRS, CDR2 YFSETQ. The CDR3 length is 14 residues. Trimming shortened V by 3 bases and J by 7 bases, and 14 bases separated the two germline ends. The CDR3 protein is CASSSGGTLNEQFF. In DNA, the CDR3 is TGCGCCAGCAGCTCGGGTGGGACTTTAAATGAGCAGTTCTTC.

V is TRBV7-2 and J is TRBJ2-3, with D possibly being TRBD1 (6 bases). The ends were cut back, 6 bases at V and 2 bases at J, with 9 bases in the middle. The CDR3 consists of 13 residues. CDR1 SGHTA and CDR2 FQGNSA come from the germline V gene. The CDR3 region has the DNA TGTGCCAGCAGAACAGGGACCACAGATACGCAGTATTTT. It yields the protein CASRTGTTDTQYF.

The chain links TRBV25-1 to TRBJ1-2; 8 bases are shared with TRBD1. V shed 7 bases, J shed 7 bases, and the junction held 8 bases outside the gene matches. The germline gives CDR1 MGHDK, CDR2 SYGVNS. The CDR3 runs 13 residues. CDR3 loop: CASNSGGRRGYTF. The DNA for the CDR3 is TGTGCCAGCAATTCAGGGGGCAGGCGTGGCTACACCTTC.

J is TRBJ1-4 and V is TRBV2; no clear D. Germline CDR1 reads SNHLY; CDR2 reads FYNNEI. Between the trimmed V and J ends, which lost 8 bases and 8 bases, there was a span of 12 bases. This CDR3 region has 12 residues. The CDR3 DNA reads TGTGCCAGCGACCGGGTGCGGGAAAAACTGTTTTTT. It specifies CASDRVREKLFF.

The J gene is TRBJ2-5, the V gene TRBV30, with 7 bases matching TRBD1. The CDR3 is 12 residues long. Germline V lookup: CDR1 GTSNPN, CDR2 SVGIG (reference sequence). After removal of 7 bases from V and 2 bases from J, the junction contained 4 bases not matched to a gene. This CDR3 is CASYRGQETQYF. The DNA for the CDR3 is TGTGCCTCATACAGGGGACAAGAGACCCAGTACTTC.

This sequence joins TRBV29-1 and TRBJ1-1; D ambiguous. Germline assignment: CDR1 SQVTM and CDR2 ANQGSEA. V was trimmed by 2 bases and J by 6 bases, leaving 4 bases between them. The CDR3 consists of 10 residues. The CDR3 DNA reads TGCAGCGTTGAACCCTCTGAAGCTTTCTTT. This sequence encodes CSVEPSEAFF.

V gene TRBV29-1 combines with J gene TRBJ2-7; 8 bases match TRBD1. The CDR3 sequence is 12 residues long. With V trimmed by 6 bases and J by 1 base, 2 bases remained unmatched. Looked up from germline, CDR1 is SQVTM and CDR2 is ANQGSEA. The CDR3 is CSVNRGSYEQYF. For the CDR3, the DNA is TGCAGCGTCAACAGGGGGTCCTACGAGCAGTACTTC.

V and J are TRBV14 and TRBJ1-1; D unclear. The CDR3 covers 15 residues. Trimming removed 4 bases at V and 2 bases at J, with 14 bases between. Per the germline V gene, CDR1 is SGHDN and CDR2 is FVKESK. In DNA, the CDR3 is TGTGCCAGCAGCCTCGTCAACGGGGTAAACACTGAAGCTTTCTTT. Amino acids: CASSLVNGVNTEAFF.

The chain employs TRBV7-9 and TRBJ1-2; 8 bases align to TRBD1. This CDR3 contains 15 residues. The V gene's germline CDR1 is SEHNR and CDR2 FQNEAQ (reference sequence). V was clipped by 5 bases and J by 1 base; unmatched bases: 6. CDR3 nucleotides: TGTGCCAGCAGCCCCGACAGGGGCTATAACTATGGCTACACCTTC. Protein sequence: CASSPDRGYNYGYTF.

This chain connects TRBV30 to TRBJ2-5, with a tentative D call TRBD1 (5 bases). Trimming removed 5 bases at V and 2 bases at J, with 6 bases between. Germline V gene data show CDR1 as GTSNPN and CDR2 as SVGIG (reference sequence). The CDR3 is 11 amino acids. This CDR3 is CAWDSQETQYF. CDR3 in DNA: TGTGCCTGGGACAGTCAAGAGACCCAGTACTTC. Drawing the rest from reference TRBV30 and TRBJ2-5, the complete variable domain is SQTIHQWPATLVQPVGSPLSLECTVEGTSNPNLYWYRQAAGRGLQLLFYSVGIGQISSEVPQNLSASRPQDRQFILSSKKLLLSDSGFYLCAWDSQETQYFGPGTRLLVL.

The V gene is TRBV30, the J gene TRBJ1-1, with 8 bases that match TRBD1. V gave up 0 bases and J gave up 4 bases; unmatched junction bases: 16. The CDR3 length is 18 residues. The germline gives CDR1 GTSNPN, CDR2 SVGIG (reference sequence). The chain's CDR3 is CAWSVPPTLGQGRTEAFF. The CDR3 DNA follows: TGTGCCTGGAGTGTTCCCCCGACTTTAGGACAGGGCCGCACTGAAGCTTTCTTT.

The DNA of the CDR3 is TGTGCCAGCAGTTTCCCGGACAGGAACGAGCAGTACTTC. Its protein is CASSFPDRNEQYF. J is TRBJ2-7 and V is TRBV28; 7 bases match TRBD1. Germline V gene data show CDR1 as MDHEN and CDR2 as SYDVKM. V gave up 3 bases and J gave up 5 bases; unmatched junction bases: 4. The CDR3 covers 13 residues.

The chain couples TRBV5-1 to TRBJ2-2, with D perhaps matching TRBD1 (6 bases). The CDR3 is 15 amino acids. V gave up 4 bases and J gave up 4 bases, with 14 bases separating them. CDR1 and CDR2 from the germline V gene are SGHRS and YFSETQ. This CDR3 is CASSDYRVGTGELFF. The DNA of the CDR3 is TGCGCCAGCAGCGACTACAGGGTTGGCACCGGGGAGCTGTTTTTT. The complete variable domain, with remaining parts taken from reference TRBV5-1 and TRBJ2-2, reads KAGVTQTPRYLIKTRGQQVTLSCSPISGHRSVSWYQQTPGQGLQFLFEYFSETQRNKGNFPGRFSGRQFSNSRSEMNVSTLELGDSALYLCASSDYRVGTGELFFGEGSRLTVL.

This clone was detected a few times. The V gene is TRBV10-2, the J gene TRBJ2-1, with 10 bases aligning to TRBD2. CDR3 length: 16 amino acids. Trimming removed 3 bases from V and 5 bases from J; junction bases left unmatched: 7. Germline CDR1 WSHSY, CDR2 SAAADI. This CDR3 is CASSEVRAGGNNEQFF. The DNA of the CDR3 is TGCGCCAGCAGTGAAGTCCGAGCGGGGGGGAACAATGAGCAGTTCTTC.

The chain carries TRBV28 and TRBJ2-7, with TRBD1 as a possible D gene (5 bases). Trimming removed 2 bases from V and 5 bases from J, with 7 bases in between. This CDR3 contains 12 residues. From germline, CDR1 is MDHEN and CDR2 SYDVKM. In nucleotides, the CDR3 is TGTGCCAGCAGTTTACCACAGGACGAGCAGTACTTC. Amino acids: CASSLPQDEQYF. The full variable domain, with the rest looked up from reference TRBV28 and TRBJ2-7, is DVKVTQSSRYLVKRTGEKVFLECVQDMDHENMFWYRQDPGLGLRLIYFSYDVKMKEKGDIPEGYSVSREKKERFSLILESASTNQTSMYLCASSLPQDEQYFGPGTRLTVT.

V and J are TRBV2 and TRBJ2-2; 7 nucleotides match TRBD1. The junction had 2 bases not matched to a gene; V was cut back by 5 bases and J by 5 bases. This CDR3 has 13 amino acids. Looked up from germline, CDR1 is SNHLY and CDR2 is FYNNEI. This CDR3 is CASSLGQTGELFF. The CDR3 DNA is TGTGCCAGCAGTCTGGGACAGACCGGGGAGCTGTTTTTT.